Sequencing of this T cell receptor (beta chain) was carried out in a study of shared clonotypes between healthy human individuals. Notes on the study in general: A handful of donors shared 4.5% to 6.5% of their naive CD4 clonotypes.

Clones were read by immunoSEQ multiplex PCR, and TCRdb kept only the in-frame ones, dropping some. The sample lists more than 2 million clones, roughly 94% occurring once. Memory CD4+ cells were the fraction left after CD45RA+ naive selection. With respect to this clone: Its target is unknown.

Germline V gives CDR1 SGHRS, CDR2 YFSETQ. V dropped 0 bases and J dropped 11 bases, with 17 bases sitting between them. This CDR3 spans 14 amino acids. The genes are TRBV5-1 and TRBJ1-1; D gene unclear. The receptor comes from a man aged 18 to 30 in good health. The sequenced sample was naive CD4+ T cells sorted from blood. Subset meaning: CD45RA+ positively selected. CDR3 amino acids: CASSLEGKPPGAFF. In nucleotides, the CDR3 is TGCGCCAGCAGCTTGGAGGGAAAGCCCCCGGGGGCTTTCTTT.